A selection of T cell receptor beta chains follows, all from one sample in a study of T cells in Graves' hyperthyroidism and ophthalmopathy. One entry per CDR3 protein, called by TCRdb with MiXCR from the multiplex PCR reads. The sample carries hundreds of thousands of distinct CDR3 sequences, around 39% recorded once. Sequencing used blood. These receptors were obtained from a young man with Graves' hyperthyroidism. Each CDR3 is given with its conserved first and last residue. Fields, in order: J gene, clone size, V gene, D gene, CDR3 DNA, CDR3 protein. The D gene is left open where the match is weak. Not every row has a clone size; where given, it reads once, few, many or a size class.

j_gene: TRBJ2-5
abundance: once
v_gene: TRBV7-3
d_gene: -
CDR3nt: TGTGCCAGCAGCTTAAGTCGCAATCAGCCCCAGTACTTC
CDR3aa: CASSLSRNQPQYF

j_gene: TRBJ1-1
abundance: -
v_gene: TRBV5-1
d_gene: -
CDR3nt: TGCGCCAGCAGCTTGAGGGAAAGGAGCACTGAAGCTTTCTTT
CDR3aa: CASSLRERSTEAFF

j_gene: TRBJ2-7
abundance: many
v_gene: TRBV7-9
d_gene: TRBD1
CDR3nt: TGTGCCAGCAGCTTAGCCGGGACAGTCTACGAGCAGTACTTC
CDR3aa: CASSLAGTVYEQYF

j_gene: TRBJ2-3
abundance: -
v_gene: TRBV7-9
d_gene: -
CDR3nt: TGTGCCAGCAGCCTAGACAACCAGGAAACAGATACGCAGTATTTT
CDR3aa: CASSLDNQETDTQYF

j_gene: TRBJ1-4
abundance: many
v_gene: TRBV29-1
d_gene: -
CDR3nt: TGCAGCGTTGAGGGGACTAGTGAAAAACTGTTTTTT
CDR3aa: CSVEGTSEKLFF

j_gene: TRBJ2-7
abundance: few
v_gene: TRBV2
d_gene: TRBD1
CDR3nt: TGTGCCAGCAAGGGACAGGTCGCCTACGAGCAGTACTTC
CDR3aa: CASKGQVAYEQYF

j_gene: TRBJ2-5
abundance: many
v_gene: TRBV7-2
d_gene: TRBD1
CDR3nt: TGTGCCAGCAGCTTATCGGGGACAGGGGGCCAAGAGACCCAGTACTTC
CDR3aa: CASSLSGTGGQETQYF

j_gene: TRBJ1-5
abundance: few
v_gene: TRBV6-5
d_gene: -
CDR3nt: TGTGCCAGCAGTTATAAGGAGAGTCAGCCCCAGCATTTT
CDR3aa: CASSYKESQPQHF

j_gene: TRBJ1-6
abundance: many
v_gene: TRBV29-1
d_gene: -
CDR3nt: TGCAGCGTTAGCCGGGGATCACCCCTCCACTTT
CDR3aa: CSVSRGSPLHF

j_gene: TRBJ2-3
abundance: -
v_gene: TRBV5-1
d_gene: -
CDR3nt: TGCGCCAGCAGCTTTGCAGCCGGTGGTAGCACAGATACGCAGTATTTT
CDR3aa: CASSFAAGGSTDTQYF